This T cell receptor (beta chain) was profiled in a study of beta chain features in type 1 diabetes. Overall study findings and caveats: Shortening that was moderate but significant affected the TCRB CDR3s of Type 1 diabetes patients in all four CD4+ subsets. cDNA-based reads could over-represent cells with high TCR expression.

The germline V and J ends were trimmed by 5 bases and 2 bases, with 15 bases remaining between them. Germline V gene lookup returns CDR1 SEHNR and CDR2 FQNEAQ (reference sequence). The CDR3 spans 15 residues. A few counts support this clone. Its target is unknown. What was sequenced were expressed TCRB transcripts, since all of the isolated RNA had been reverse transcribed. Method: immunoSEQ multiplex PCR; TCRdb's copy keeps in-frame clones and lacks some. This sample has hundreds of thousands of clones; roughly 13% occur once, and the top ten carry 0.0095% to 0.013%. The sample was naive CD4+ T cells from blood. The chain uses TRBV7-9 and TRBJ1-1; unclear D gene. The sequence was obtained from a woman aged 18 to 35 with type 1 diabetes. The CDR3 DNA sequence: TGTGCCAGCAGCCTGAATCTGAGGGAAAACACTGAAGCTTTCTTT. This encodes CASSLNLRENTEAFF.